The 4 T cell receptor beta chains listed next were all sequenced from one sample in a study of T cell repertoires in cytomegalovirus infection. The antigens of these receptors remain unknown. MiXCR, run by TCRdb on the reads, gives a single entry per CDR3 protein. The sample has about 280,000 distinct CDR3 sequences, roughly a fifth seen once. Sample: cultured PBMCs, taken from culture after CMV antigen stimulation. Receptors originate from a human donor in good health (CMV status not recorded). Some clones in this sample may be carry-over from other donors' samples.

The sample holds a few counts of this clonotype. This chain uses TRBV11-2 with TRBJ2-7, with 8 nucleotides matching TRBD1. Germline V gene sequence: CDR1 SGHAT, CDR2 FQNNGV. This CDR3 comprises 14 residues. Losses at the gene ends were 5 bases for V and 2 bases for J; bases not matched to a gene: 5. The CDR3 sequence is CASSRQGFAYEQYV. In DNA form, the CDR3 reads TGTGCCAGCAGCCGACAGGGGTTTGCCTACGAGCAGTACGTC.

This clonotype appeared many times. The V gene is TRBV12-3 or TRBV12-4, the J gene TRBJ1-3; weak D call: TRBD1 (5 bases). V gave up 5 bases and J gave up 4 bases, with 12 bases separating them. CDR3 size: 14 residues. CDR3 protein: CASSIRVSGNTIYF. Written as DNA, the CDR3 is TGTGCCAGCAGTATCAGGGTCTCCGGAAACACCATATATTTT.

The chain links TRBV6-6 to TRBJ2-7; D perhaps matches TRBD2 (5 bases). Germline CDR1 MNHNY, CDR2 SVGAGI (reference sequence). Trimming pared 7 bases from V and 7 bases from J, leaving 20 bases between. The CDR3 contains 14 residues. The DNA for the CDR3 is TGTGCCAGCACCCCAGTGGAGGCCCGTATAGAGCAGTACTTC. Protein: CASTPVEARIEQYF.

Ten or more counts support this clonotype. V and J are TRBV7-6 and TRBJ2-1; D is possibly TRBD1 (7 bases). Germline values: CDR1 SGHVS, CDR2 FNYEAQ. V was trimmed by 3 bases and J by 9 bases, leaving 12 bases between them. The CDR3 contains 13 residues. CDR3 sequence: CASSFQGGGEQFF. As DNA, the CDR3 is TGTGCCAGCAGCTTTCAGGGGGGTGGTGAGCAGTTCTTC.